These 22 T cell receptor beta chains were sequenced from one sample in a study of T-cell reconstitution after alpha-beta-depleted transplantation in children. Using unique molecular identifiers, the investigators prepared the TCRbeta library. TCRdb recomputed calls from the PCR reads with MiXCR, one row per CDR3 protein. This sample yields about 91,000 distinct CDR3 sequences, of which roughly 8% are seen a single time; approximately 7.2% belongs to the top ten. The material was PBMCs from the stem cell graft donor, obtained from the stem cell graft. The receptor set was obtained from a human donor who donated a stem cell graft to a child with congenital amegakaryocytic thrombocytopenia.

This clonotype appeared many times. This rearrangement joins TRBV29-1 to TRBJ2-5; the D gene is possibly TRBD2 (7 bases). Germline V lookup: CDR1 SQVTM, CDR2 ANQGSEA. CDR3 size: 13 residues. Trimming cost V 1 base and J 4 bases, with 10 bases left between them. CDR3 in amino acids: CSVEVGGAETQYF. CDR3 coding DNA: TGCAGCGTTGAAGTAGGGGGGGCAGAGACCCAGTACTTC.

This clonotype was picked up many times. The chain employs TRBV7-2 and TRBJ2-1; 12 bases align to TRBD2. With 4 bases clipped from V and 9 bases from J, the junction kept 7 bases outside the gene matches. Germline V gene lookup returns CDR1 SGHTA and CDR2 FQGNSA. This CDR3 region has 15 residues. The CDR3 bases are TGTGCCAGCAGCTCGACTAGCGGGAGTATCGGTGAGCAGTTCTTC. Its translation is CASSSTSGSIGEQFF. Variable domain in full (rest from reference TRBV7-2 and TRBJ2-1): GAGVSQSPSNKVTEKGKDVELRCDPISGHTALYWYRQSLGQGLEFLIYFQGNSAPDKSGLPSDRFSAERTGGSVSTLTIQRTQQEDSAVYLCASSSTSGSIGEQFFGPGTRLTVL.

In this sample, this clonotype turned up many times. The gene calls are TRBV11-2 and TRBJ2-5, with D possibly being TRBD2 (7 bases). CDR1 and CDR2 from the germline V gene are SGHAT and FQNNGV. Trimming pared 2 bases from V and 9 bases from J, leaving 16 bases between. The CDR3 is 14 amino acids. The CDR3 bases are TGTGCCAGCAGCTTACAACCCGGGGAGGGGGCCCAGTACTTC. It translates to CASSLQPGEGAQYF.

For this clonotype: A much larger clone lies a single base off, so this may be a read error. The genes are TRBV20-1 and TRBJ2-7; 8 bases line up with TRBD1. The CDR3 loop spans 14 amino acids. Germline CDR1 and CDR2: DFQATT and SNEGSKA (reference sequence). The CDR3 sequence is CSAQETGGTYQQYF. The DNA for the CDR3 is TGCAGTGCCCAGGAAACAGGGGGTACCTACCAGCAGTACTTC.

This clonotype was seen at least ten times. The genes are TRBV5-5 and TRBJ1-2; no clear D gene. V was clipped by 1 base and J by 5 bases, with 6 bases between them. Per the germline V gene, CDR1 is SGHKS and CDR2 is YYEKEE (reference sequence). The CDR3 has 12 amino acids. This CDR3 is CASSLTTYGYTF. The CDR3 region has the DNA TGTGCCAGCAGCTTGACGACATATGGCTACACCTTC.

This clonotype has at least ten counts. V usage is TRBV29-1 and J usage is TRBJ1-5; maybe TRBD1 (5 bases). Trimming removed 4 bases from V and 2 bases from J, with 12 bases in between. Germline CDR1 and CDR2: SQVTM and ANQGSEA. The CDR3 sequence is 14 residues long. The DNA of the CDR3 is TGCAGCGTTGCCCAGGCGGGGGGCAATCAGCCCCAGCATTTT. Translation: CSVAQAGGNQPQHF.

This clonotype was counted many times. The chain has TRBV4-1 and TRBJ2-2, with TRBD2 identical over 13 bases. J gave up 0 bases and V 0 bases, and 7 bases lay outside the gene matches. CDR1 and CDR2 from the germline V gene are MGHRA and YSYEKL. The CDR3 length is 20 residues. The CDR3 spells CASSQDATSGGFANTGELFF. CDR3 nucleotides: TGCGCCAGCAGCCAAGACGCGACTAGCGGGGGGTTCGCGAACACCGGGGAGCTGTTTTTT.

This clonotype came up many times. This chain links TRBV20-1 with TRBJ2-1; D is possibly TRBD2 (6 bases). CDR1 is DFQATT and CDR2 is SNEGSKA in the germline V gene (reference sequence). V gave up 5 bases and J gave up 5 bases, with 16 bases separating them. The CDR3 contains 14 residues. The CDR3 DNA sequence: TGCAGTGCTCTAAGGCGGGATAGGAACAATGAGCAGTTCTTC. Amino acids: CSALRRDRNNEQFF.

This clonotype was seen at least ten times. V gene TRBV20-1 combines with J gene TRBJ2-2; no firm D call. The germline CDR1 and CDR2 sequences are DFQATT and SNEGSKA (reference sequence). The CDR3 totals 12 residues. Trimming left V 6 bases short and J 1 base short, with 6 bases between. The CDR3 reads CSAPRNTGELFF. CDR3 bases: TGCAGTGCCCCTCGGAACACCGGGGAGCTGTTTTTT.

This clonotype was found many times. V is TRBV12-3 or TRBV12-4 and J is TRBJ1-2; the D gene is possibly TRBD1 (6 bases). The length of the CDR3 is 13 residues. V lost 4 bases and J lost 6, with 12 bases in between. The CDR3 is CASSSAGVDGYTF. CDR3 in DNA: TGTGCCAGCAGTTCTGCAGGGGTGGATGGCTACACCTTC.

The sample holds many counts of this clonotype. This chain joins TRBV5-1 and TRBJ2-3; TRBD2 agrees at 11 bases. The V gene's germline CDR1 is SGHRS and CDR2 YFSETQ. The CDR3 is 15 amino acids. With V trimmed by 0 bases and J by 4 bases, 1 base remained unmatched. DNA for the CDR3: TGCGCCAGCAGCTTGGGACTAGCGGGACCAGATACGCAGTATTTT. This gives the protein CASSLGLAGPDTQYF.

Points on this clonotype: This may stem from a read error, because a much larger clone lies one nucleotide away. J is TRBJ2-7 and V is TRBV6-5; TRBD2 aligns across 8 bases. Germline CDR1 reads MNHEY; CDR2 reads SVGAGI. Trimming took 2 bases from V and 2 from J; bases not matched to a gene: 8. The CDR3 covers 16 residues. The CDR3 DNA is TGTGCCAGCAGTTACAGCCCCAGCGGGGGAACCTACGAGCAGTACTTC. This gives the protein CASSYSPSGGTYEQYF.

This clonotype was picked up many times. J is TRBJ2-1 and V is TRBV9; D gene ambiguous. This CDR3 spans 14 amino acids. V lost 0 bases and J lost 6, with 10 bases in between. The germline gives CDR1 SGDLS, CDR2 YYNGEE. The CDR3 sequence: CASSVGYRVNEQFF. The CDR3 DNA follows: TGTGCCAGCAGCGTAGGATATAGGGTCAATGAGCAGTTCTTC. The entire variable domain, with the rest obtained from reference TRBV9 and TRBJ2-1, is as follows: DSGVTQTPKHLITATGQRVTLRCSPRSGDLSVYWYQQSLDQGLQFLIQYYNGEERAKGNILERFSAQQFPDLHSELNLSSLELGDSALYFCASSVGYRVNEQFFGPGTRLTVL.

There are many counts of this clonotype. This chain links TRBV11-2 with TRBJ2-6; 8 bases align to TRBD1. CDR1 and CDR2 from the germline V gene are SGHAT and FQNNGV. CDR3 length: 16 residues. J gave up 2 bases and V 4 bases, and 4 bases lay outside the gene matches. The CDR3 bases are TGTGCCAGCAGCTCCAGGGGGCTCCCTGGGGCCAACGTCCTGACTTTC. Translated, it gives CASSSRGLPGANVLTF.

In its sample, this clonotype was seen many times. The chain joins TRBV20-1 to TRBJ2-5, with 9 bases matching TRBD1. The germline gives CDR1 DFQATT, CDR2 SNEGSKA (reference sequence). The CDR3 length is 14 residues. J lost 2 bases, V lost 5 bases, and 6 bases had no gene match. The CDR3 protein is CSALLGTGQETQYF. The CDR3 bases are TGCAGTGCTCTGCTTGGGACAGGGCAAGAGACCCAGTACTTC.

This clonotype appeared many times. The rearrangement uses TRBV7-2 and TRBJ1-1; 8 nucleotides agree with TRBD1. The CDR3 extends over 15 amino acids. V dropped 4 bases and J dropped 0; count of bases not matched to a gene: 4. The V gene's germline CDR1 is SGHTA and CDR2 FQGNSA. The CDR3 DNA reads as TGTGCCAGCAGCTCGACAGGGGCGATGAACACTGAAGCTTTCTTT. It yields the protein CASSSTGAMNTEAFF. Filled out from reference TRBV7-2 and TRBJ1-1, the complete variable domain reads GAGVSQSPSNKVTEKGKDVELRCDPISGHTALYWYRQSLGQGLEFLIYFQGNSAPDKSGLPSDRFSAERTGGSVSTLTIQRTQQEDSAVYLCASSSTGAMNTEAFFGQGTRLTVV.

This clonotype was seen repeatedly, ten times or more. The CDR3 region is CASSSFTRGELFF. DNA of the CDR3: TGCGCCAGCAGCTCCTTTACCCGCGGGGAGCTGTTTTTT. This chain connects TRBV5-1 to TRBJ2-2; D unclear. The CDR3 contains 13 residues. Per the germline V gene, CDR1 is SGHRS and CDR2 is YFSETQ. Trimming cost V 3 bases and J 7 bases, with 10 bases left between them.

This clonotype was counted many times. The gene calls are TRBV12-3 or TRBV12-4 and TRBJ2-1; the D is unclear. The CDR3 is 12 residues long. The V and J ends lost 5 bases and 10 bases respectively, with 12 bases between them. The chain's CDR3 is CASSPIALEQFF. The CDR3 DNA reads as TGTGCCAGCAGTCCGATAGCATTAGAGCAGTTCTTC.

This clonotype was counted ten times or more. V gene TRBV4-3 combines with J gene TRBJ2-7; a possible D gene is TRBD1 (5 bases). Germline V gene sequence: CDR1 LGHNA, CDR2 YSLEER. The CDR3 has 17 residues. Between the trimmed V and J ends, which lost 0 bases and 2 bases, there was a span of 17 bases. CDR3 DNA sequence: TGCGCCAGCAGCCAAGAGGGTTCGACAGTTCCTACCTACGAGCAGTACTTC. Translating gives CASSQEGSTVPTYEQYF.

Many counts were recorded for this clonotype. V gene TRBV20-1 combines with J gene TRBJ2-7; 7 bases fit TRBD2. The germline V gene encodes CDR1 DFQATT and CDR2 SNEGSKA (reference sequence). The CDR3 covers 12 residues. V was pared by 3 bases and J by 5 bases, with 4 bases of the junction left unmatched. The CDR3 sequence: CSARGGIHEQYF. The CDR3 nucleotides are TGCAGTGCTAGGGGGGGGATCCACGAGCAGTACTTC.

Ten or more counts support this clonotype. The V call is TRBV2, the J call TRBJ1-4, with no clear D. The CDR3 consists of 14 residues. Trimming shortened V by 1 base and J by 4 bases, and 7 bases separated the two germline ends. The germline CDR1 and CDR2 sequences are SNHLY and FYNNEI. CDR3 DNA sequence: TGTGCCAGCAGTGAAGACATGGGTAATGAAAAACTGTTTTTT. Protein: CASSEDMGNEKLFF.

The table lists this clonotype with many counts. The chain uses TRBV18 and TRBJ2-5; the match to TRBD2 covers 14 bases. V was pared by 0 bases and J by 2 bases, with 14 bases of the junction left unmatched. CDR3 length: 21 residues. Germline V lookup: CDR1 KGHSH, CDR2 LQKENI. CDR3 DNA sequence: TGTGCCAGCTCACCACCGCCGGGAAGTTCGACTAGCGGGAGGGAACAAGAGACCCAGTACTTC. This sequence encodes CASSPPPGSSTSGREQETQYF.